The rows below give T cell receptor beta chains drawn from one sample of a study of OX40 agonist ivuxolimab in advanced cancers. Clones were read by immunoSEQ multiplex PCR, and TCRdb kept only the in-frame ones, dropping some. Of about 58,000 clones in the sample, around 78% were seen once. The sequencing used CD4+ or CD8+ T cells sorted from blood, collected in a trial of the OX40 agonist ivuxolimab. These receptor sequences come from an adult with an advanced solid tumor such as melanoma, head and neck, liver or kidney cancer. Both conserved end residues are part of each CDR3. Fields, in order: CDR3 DNA, CDR3 protein, J gene, clone size, D gene, V gene. The D gene is left open where the match is weak. The size field is filled for only some rows; it gives once, few, many or a size class.

CDR3 DNA: TGTGCCAGCAGTGCCCCTGGACAGGGACGGGAGCAGTACTTC; CDR3 protein: CASSAPGQGREQYF; J gene: TRBJ2-7; clone size: NA; D gene: TRBD1; V gene: TRBV25-1
CDR3 DNA: TGTGCCAGCACCTGGGGGGGTACAGATACGCAGTATTTT; CDR3 protein: CASTWGGTDTQYF; J gene: TRBJ2-3; clone size: few; D gene: TRBD2; V gene: TRBV6-1
CDR3 DNA: TGTGCCAGCAGCTTGCAGGGCCGCTACGAGCAGTACTTC; CDR3 protein: CASSLQGRYEQYF; J gene: TRBJ2-7; clone size: NA; D gene: NA; V gene: TRBV11-3
CDR3 DNA: TGTGCCAGCAGCTTGAGGACAGGGAAGCCCCCTAACTATGGCTACACCTTC; CDR3 protein: CASSLRTGKPPNYGYTF; J gene: TRBJ1-2; clone size: NA; D gene: TRBD1; V gene: TRBV5-5
CDR3 DNA: TGTGCCAGCAGCGTAAGGTCCCGGGGACAGGGGGAAAAACTGTTTTTT; CDR3 protein: CASSVRSRGQGEKLFF; J gene: TRBJ1-4; clone size: NA; D gene: TRBD1; V gene: TRBV9
CDR3 DNA: TGTGCCAGCAGCACTTGTGAGGCAGACTCTGGGGCCAACGTCCTGACTTTC; CDR3 protein: CASSTCEADSGANVLTF; J gene: TRBJ2-6; clone size: NA; D gene: NA; V gene: TRBV21-1
CDR3 DNA: TGTGCCAGCAGCCCCACCCCCGGAGGGAGCTCTGGGGCCAACGTCCTGACTTTC; CDR3 protein: CASSPTPGGSSGANVLTF; J gene: TRBJ2-6; clone size: few; D gene: NA; V gene: TRBV7-2
CDR3 DNA: TGTGCCAGCTCACCGACAGGGGCCTACGAGCAGTACTTC; CDR3 protein: CASSPTGAYEQYF; J gene: TRBJ2-7; clone size: NA; D gene: TRBD1; V gene: TRBV18
CDR3 DNA: TGTGCCAGCAGCTTAGGGCAGGGGCTGGACTATGGCTACACCTTC; CDR3 protein: CASSLGQGLDYGYTF; J gene: TRBJ1-2; clone size: NA; D gene: NA; V gene: TRBV7-9
CDR3 DNA: TGTGCCAGCAGCCACATGACAGGGGAGGTTTCACCCCTCCACTTT; CDR3 protein: CASSHMTGEVSPLHF; J gene: TRBJ1-6; clone size: NA; D gene: TRBD1; V gene: TRBV28
CDR3 DNA: TGTGCCAGCTCACCAACATTGGACGCTCGAGCACAGTACTTC; CDR3 protein: CASSPTLDARAQYF; J gene: TRBJ2-7; clone size: NA; D gene: NA; V gene: TRBV18
CDR3 DNA: TGTGCCAGTAGTCTTGGACTAGCGGGGCAGGGGGGGCAGTACTTC; CDR3 protein: CASSLGLAGQGGQYF; J gene: TRBJ2-7; clone size: NA; D gene: TRBD2; V gene: TRBV19
CDR3 DNA: TGTGCCAGCAGCTTAACAAAGGGGGAGACCCAGTACTTC; CDR3 protein: CASSLTKGETQYF; J gene: TRBJ2-5; clone size: few; D gene: NA; V gene: TRBV7-3
CDR3 DNA: TGTGCCAGCAATTTAAGGGACGGCGATCAGCCCCAGCATTTT; CDR3 protein: CASNLRDGDQPQHF; J gene: TRBJ1-5; clone size: NA; D gene: NA; V gene: TRBV6-6
CDR3 DNA: TGTGCCAGCAGTACGACGTACACTGAAGCTTTCTTT; CDR3 protein: CASSTTYTEAFF; J gene: TRBJ1-1; clone size: NA; D gene: NA; V gene: TRBV28
CDR3 DNA: TGTGCCAGCAGCGTAGGACTGATCCAAGAGACCCAGTACTTC; CDR3 protein: CASSVGLIQETQYF; J gene: TRBJ2-5; clone size: NA; D gene: NA; V gene: TRBV9
CDR3 DNA: TGTGCCTGGAGTGTAGGGTACAATCAGCCCCAGCATTTT; CDR3 protein: CAWSVGYNQPQHF; J gene: TRBJ1-5; clone size: NA; D gene: NA; V gene: TRBV30
CDR3 DNA: TGTGCCAGCAGCTTAGCCAGAGGGGCCAATCAGCCCCAGCATTTT; CDR3 protein: CASSLARGANQPQHF; J gene: TRBJ1-5; clone size: NA; D gene: NA; V gene: TRBV7-2
CDR3 DNA: TGTGCCTGGACACAGGGGGCAGATACGCAGTATTTT; CDR3 protein: CAWTQGADTQYF; J gene: TRBJ2-3; clone size: NA; D gene: TRBD1; V gene: TRBV30
CDR3 DNA: TGCAGCGTTGACGGGGGGGAAAGGTACGAGCAGTACTTC; CDR3 protein: CSVDGGERYEQYF; J gene: TRBJ2-7; clone size: NA; D gene: TRBD2; V gene: TRBV29-1
CDR3 DNA: TGCAGCGCTGAGGGACAGAACTCCTACAATGAGCAGTTCTTC; CDR3 protein: CSAEGQNSYNEQFF; J gene: TRBJ2-1; clone size: NA; D gene: TRBD1; V gene: TRBV29-1
CDR3 DNA: TGTGCCAGCAGTACGGACAGGGGGGAAATTGAAGCTTTCTTT; CDR3 protein: CASSTDRGEIEAFF; J gene: TRBJ1-1; clone size: NA; D gene: TRBD1; V gene: TRBV28
CDR3 DNA: TGTGCCAGCAGCGTCGACAGGCTCTATGGCTACACCTTC; CDR3 protein: CASSVDRLYGYTF; J gene: TRBJ1-2; clone size: NA; D gene: NA; V gene: TRBV28
CDR3 DNA: TGTGCCAGCCGCCCGAACTCTGGAAACACCATATATTTT; CDR3 protein: CASRPNSGNTIYF; J gene: TRBJ1-3; clone size: NA; D gene: NA; V gene: TRBV7-6
CDR3 DNA: TGCGCCAGCAGCCAAGACGCAGGGCCCTATGGCTACACCTTC; CDR3 protein: CASSQDAGPYGYTF; J gene: TRBJ1-2; clone size: NA; D gene: NA; V gene: TRBV4-1
CDR3 DNA: TGTGCCAGCAGCCCCGGGACAGCCACAGATACGCAGTATTTT; CDR3 protein: CASSPGTATDTQYF; J gene: TRBJ2-3; clone size: NA; D gene: TRBD1; V gene: TRBV5-4
CDR3 DNA: TGTGCCAGCAGCTCCGTACTAGCGGCCGGTCCAGATACGCAGTATTTT; CDR3 protein: CASSSVLAAGPDTQYF; J gene: TRBJ2-3; clone size: NA; D gene: TRBD2; V gene: TRBV11-2
CDR3 DNA: TGTGCCAGCAGCCGGGGACCTATGCCACAAAGTCGGGCCAACGTCCTGACTTTC; CDR3 protein: CASSRGPMPQSRANVLTF; J gene: TRBJ2-6; clone size: NA; D gene: NA; V gene: TRBV7-7
CDR3 DNA: TGTGCCAGCAGCTCACAGGGGGCGCGTACAGATACGCAGTATTTT; CDR3 protein: CASSSQGARTDTQYF; J gene: TRBJ2-3; clone size: NA; D gene: TRBD1; V gene: TRBV7-8
CDR3 DNA: TGCAGCGTTGAAGCATCGGGGGCCAACGTCCTGACTTTC; CDR3 protein: CSVEASGANVLTF; J gene: TRBJ2-6; clone size: NA; D gene: NA; V gene: TRBV29-1
CDR3 DNA: TGTGCCAGCACCGGGACTAGCGACCCGGGGGAGCAGTACTTC; CDR3 protein: CASTGTSDPGEQYF; J gene: TRBJ2-7; clone size: NA; D gene: TRBD2; V gene: TRBV2
CDR3 DNA: TGTGCCAGCTCACTCTCCGGGACAGACTCCTACGAGCAGTACTTC; CDR3 protein: CASSLSGTDSYEQYF; J gene: TRBJ2-7; clone size: NA; D gene: TRBD1; V gene: TRBV19
CDR3 DNA: TGTGCCAGCACCACGGATCTAGTTGGACAGCAAGAGACCCAGTACTTC; CDR3 protein: CASTTDLVGQQETQYF; J gene: TRBJ2-5; clone size: NA; D gene: NA; V gene: TRBV9